One sample yielded the 30 T cell receptor beta chains listed below, sequenced in a study of blood T cell repertoires in COVID-19. The method was immunoSEQ multiplex PCR; TCRdb's version includes in-frame clones alone and lacks a portion of them. This sample carries 150,000 to 200,000 clones, 82% of them seen once, and the ten largest clones take under 6.5%. The sequencing input was PBMCs or T cells enriched from blood (not recorded which). These receptors all stem from an older woman with acute COVID-19.

This chain uses TRBV2 with TRBJ2-1; TRBD2 matches 11 bases. Germline lookup yields CDR1 SNHLY and CDR2 FYNNEI. After removal of 6 bases from V and 6 bases from J, the junction contained 4 bases not matched to a gene. The CDR3 has 14 residues. This CDR3 is CASRASGGLNEQFF. As DNA, the CDR3 is TGTGCCAGCAGGGCTAGCGGGGGGCTCAATGAGCAGTTCTTC.

The chain has TRBV9 and TRBJ2-7; D may be TRBD1 (5 bases). The length of the CDR3 is 12 residues. V was clipped by 4 bases and J by 7 bases, with 12 bases between them. The germline V gene encodes CDR1 SGDLS and CDR2 YYNGEE. CDR3 residues: CASSPKRGEQYF. Here the CDR3 DNA reads TGTGCCAGCAGCCCCAAAAGGGGAGAGCAGTACTTC.

The chain recombines TRBV4-2 with TRBJ1-2; D uncertain. This CDR3 has 16 amino acids. Germline V gene sequence: CDR1 LGHNA, CDR2 YNFKEQ. V gave up 4 bases and J gave up 2 bases, with 17 bases separating them. The CDR3 loop is CASSLAVGGENYGYTF. DNA for the CDR3: TGTGCCAGCAGCCTTGCTGTGGGAGGTGAAAACTATGGCTACACCTTC.

J is TRBJ1-2 and V is TRBV30; 10 nucleotides agree with TRBD1. This CDR3 has 13 amino acids. Germline-derived CDR1 and CDR2 are GTSNPN and SVGIG (reference sequence). The V and J ends lost 0 bases and 8 bases, in that order; junction bases with no gene match: 3. CDR3 coding DNA: TGTGCCTGGAGTGTACGGACAGGGGGAGGCTACACCTTC. It is translated as CAWSVRTGGGYTF.

This clone was counted between two and nine times. This chain links TRBV19 with TRBJ1-1; TRBD1 is a possible D gene (5 bases). The CDR3 loop spans 14 amino acids. The V and J ends lost 0 bases and 4 bases respectively, with 9 bases between them. Germline CDR1 is LNHDA and CDR2 is SQIVND (reference sequence). This CDR3 is CASSIESGITEAFF. DNA of the CDR3: TGTGCCAGTAGTATAGAGTCAGGGATCACTGAAGCTTTCTTT.

The J gene is TRBJ1-2, the V gene TRBV7-2, with D tentatively TRBD1 (5 bases). Looked up from germline, CDR1 is SGHTA and CDR2 is FQGNSA. The CDR3 loop spans 16 amino acids. The V and J ends lost 5 bases and 8 bases respectively, with 24 bases between them. This chain's CDR3 is CASSLRTLGRGEGYTF. In nucleotides, the CDR3 is TGTGCCAGCAGCCTCAGGACATTGGGGCGGGGTGAGGGCTACACCTTC.

The chain employs TRBV12-5 and TRBJ2-3; TRBD1 matches 8 bases. The germline CDR1 and CDR2 sequences are LGHNT and FRNRAP. This CDR3 comprises 15 residues. V lost 6 bases, J lost 2 bases, and 7 bases stayed unmatched. CDR3 DNA: TGTGCTAGTGGCTCGGGACAGGCCCTCACAGATACGCAGTATTTT. Amino acid sequence: CASGSGQALTDTQYF.

The V gene is TRBV11-2, the J gene TRBJ1-1, with a tentative D call TRBD1 (5 bases). The CDR3 has 15 amino acids. Looked up from germline, CDR1 is SGHAT and CDR2 is FQNNGV. V was clipped by 1 base and J by 0 bases, with 9 bases between them. CDR3 sequence (DNA): TGTGCCAGCAGCTTAGTGGGACTCGTGAACACTGAAGCTTTCTTT. Amino acids: CASSLVGLVNTEAFF.

The rearrangement links TRBV25-1 to TRBJ1-6; weak D call: TRBD1 (6 bases). Trimming took 3 bases from V and 7 from J, leaving 19 bases between them. Germline CDR1 MGHDK, CDR2 SYGVNS. The CDR3 is 17 amino acids. The CDR3: CASSDILRGRGNSPLHF. For the CDR3, the DNA is TGTGCCAGCAGTGATATATTGCGGGGGCGCGGGAATTCACCCCTCCACTTT.

The chain combines TRBV6-5 with TRBJ2-5; tentative D call: TRBD2 (5 bases). This CDR3 has 14 amino acids. CDR1 is MNHEY, CDR2 SVGAGI, per germline. Trimming took off 5 bases at V and 2 bases at J, with 12 bases between the two ends. The CDR3 region is CASSSGDLQETQYF. DNA of the CDR3: TGTGCCAGCAGTAGCGGTGACCTTCAAGAGACCCAGTACTTC.

The gene calls are TRBV19 and TRBJ2-7; D may be TRBD2 (6 bases). The V end lost 6 bases, the J end lost 2 bases, and 29 bases lay between the germline ends. Germline CDR1 reads LNHDA; CDR2 reads SQIVND (reference sequence). The CDR3 loop spans 19 amino acids. CDR3 region: CASSARDLTSFEQTYEQYF. CDR3 sequence (DNA): TGTGCCAGTAGCGCCAGGGACTTAACTTCCTTCGAACAAACCTACGAGCAGTACTTC.

The V and J genes are TRBV19 and TRBJ1-1; 8 nucleotides line up with TRBD1. The V gene end was trimmed by 3 bases and the J gene end by 2 bases; junction bases not matched to a gene: 8. The CDR3 sequence is 16 residues long. Per the germline V gene, CDR1 is LNHDA and CDR2 is SQIVND (reference sequence). The chain's CDR3 is CASSIFRGPGNTEAFF. CDR3 bases: TGTGCCAGTAGTATCTTCAGGGGGCCGGGAAACACTGAAGCTTTCTTT.

This chain connects TRBV11-2 to TRBJ1-3; the D is unclear. The CDR3 is 16 residues long. Per the germline V gene, CDR1 is SGHAT and CDR2 is FQNNGV. The germline V and J ends were trimmed by 4 bases and 0 bases, with 13 bases remaining between them. The CDR3 is CASSSRRESSGNTIYF. In DNA, the CDR3 is TGTGCCAGCAGCTCTCGACGGGAGTCCTCTGGAAACACCATATATTTT.

The gene calls are TRBV5-4 and TRBJ2-1; D is perhaps TRBD2 (5 bases). The CDR3 runs to 17 residues. V was trimmed by 4 bases and J by 4 bases, leaving 21 bases between them. CDR1 and CDR2 (germline): SGHNT, YYREEE (reference sequence). CDR3 loop: CASSPLAPRKFYNEQFF. In DNA form, the CDR3 reads TGTGCCAGCAGCCCGCTAGCTCCCCGGAAGTTTTACAATGAGCAGTTCTTC. The whole variable domain, remainder taken from reference TRBV5-4 and TRBJ2-1, is ETGVTQSPTHLIKTRGQQVTLRCSSQSGHNTVSWYQQALGQGPQFIFQYYREEENGRGNFPPRFSGLQFPNYSSELNVNALELDDSALYLCASSPLAPRKFYNEQFFGPGTRLTVL.

V and J are TRBV2 and TRBJ2-7; 7 bases align to TRBD2. CDR1 and CDR2 from the germline V gene are SNHLY and FYNNEI. This CDR3 is 15 amino acids long. Trimming removed 3 bases from V and 2 bases from J; junction bases left unmatched: 7. This CDR3 is CASSERESRTYEQYF. For the CDR3, the DNA is TGTGCCAGCAGTGAGCGGGAGTCAAGGACCTACGAGCAGTACTTC.

V is TRBV5-4 and J is TRBJ1-2, with 8 bases fitting TRBD1. J lost 3 bases, V lost 10 bases, and 11 bases had no gene match. The CDR3 runs 14 residues. In germline, CDR1 is SGHNT, CDR2 YYREEE (reference sequence). CDR3 amino acids: CAASVQGVDYGYTF. CDR3 DNA: TGTGCCGCCTCAGTACAGGGGGTAGACTATGGCTACACCTTC.

V is TRBV19 and J is TRBJ2-6, with 7 bases lining up with TRBD1. CDR1 and CDR2 (germline): LNHDA, SQIVND (reference sequence). The CDR3 is 15 residues long. Unmatched junction bases numbered 4, after V lost 5 bases and J lost 3 bases. The CDR3 nucleotides read TGTGCCAGTAGTTTAACAGGGGTTGGGGCCAACGTCCTGACTTTC. It translates to CASSLTGVGANVLTF. The variable domain in full, with the rest retrieved from reference TRBV19 and TRBJ2-6, is DGGITQSPKYLFRKEGQNVTLSCEQNLNHDAMYWYRQDPGQGLRLIYYSQIVNDFQKGDIAEGYSVSREKKESFPLTVTSAQKNPTAFYLCASSLTGVGANVLTFGAGSRLTVL.

CDR3 sequence (DNA): TGCGCCAGCAGCCGGGCGCAGGCAGATACGCAGTATTTT. It yields the protein CASSRAQADTQYF. This rearrangement joins TRBV4-3 to TRBJ2-3, with D uncertain. Germline lookup yields CDR1 LGHNA and CDR2 YSLEER. V shed 4 bases and J shed 4 bases, with 9 bases lying between them. CDR3 length: 13 residues.

The chain employs TRBV7-2 and TRBJ1-2; 7 nucleotides match TRBD1. J lost 3 bases, V lost 5 bases, and 18 bases had no gene match. The CDR3 sequence is 18 residues long. CDR1 SGHTA and CDR2 FQGNSA come from the germline V gene. CDR3 region: CASSPQGTDSTVYYGYTF. In DNA form, the CDR3 reads TGTGCCAGCAGCCCACAAGGGACAGACAGTACCGTTTACTATGGCTACACCTTC.

The rearrangement joins TRBV29-1 to TRBJ1-1, with D maybe TRBD1 (5 bases). The CDR3 loop spans 13 amino acids. V was cut by 1 base and J by 4 bases, with 10 bases left in between. In germline, CDR1 is SQVTM, CDR2 ANQGSEA. The chain's CDR3 is CSVEARATTEAFF. The CDR3, as DNA: TGCAGCGTTGAAGCCAGGGCGACCACTGAAGCTTTCTTT.

The chain carries TRBV19 and TRBJ2-3, with D tentatively TRBD2 (5 bases). V gave up 9 bases and J gave up 2 bases, with 12 bases separating them. CDR3 length equals 13 residues. Germline V gene lookup returns CDR1 LNHDA and CDR2 SQIVND (reference sequence). The DNA of the CDR3 is TGTGCCAGCTTGAACGGGAACACAGATACGCAGTATTTT. Translation gives CASLNGNTDTQYF.

This clone was counted a single time. The rearrangement uses TRBV5-1 and TRBJ2-1, with TRBD2 identical over 11 bases. V trimming: 3 bases; J trimming: 8 bases; junction bases outside the gene matches: 7. The germline gives CDR1 SGHRS, CDR2 YFSETQ. CDR3 length: 15 residues. CDR3 DNA: TGCGCCAGCAGCTCCGGGACTAGCGGCCGGTATGAGCAGTTCTTC. Protein product: CASSSGTSGRYEQFF.

Only a few counts were recorded for this clone. The genes are TRBV28 and TRBJ1-1, with D unclear. The germline CDR1 and CDR2 sequences are MDHEN and SYDVKM. V lost 5 bases and J lost 5, with 15 bases in between. There are 14 residues in the CDR3. CDR3 nucleotide sequence: TGTGCCAGCAGTCCCCCCCATCCAACTACTGAAGCTTTCTTT. Translation: CASSPPHPTTEAFF.

In this sample, this clone turned up once. This chain uses TRBV13 with TRBJ2-3, with TRBD2 identical over 14 bases. This CDR3 comprises 15 residues. The germline V gene encodes CDR1 PRHDT and CDR2 FYEKMQ (reference sequence). The V gene end was trimmed by 5 bases and the J gene end by 7 bases; junction bases not matched to a gene: 5. The chain's CDR3 is CASSPGTSGSYTQYF. CDR3 nucleotides: TGTGCCAGCAGCCCAGGGACTAGCGGGAGTTATACGCAGTATTTT.

The V gene is TRBV27, the J gene TRBJ1-1, with TRBD1 matching over 9 bases. Germline trimming cut 5 bases from V and 1 base from J; bases unmatched to any gene: 11. The CDR3 has 17 amino acids. Germline V gives CDR1 MNHEY, CDR2 SMNVEV (reference sequence). The CDR3 DNA reads as TGTGCCAGCAGTCCCGCATACAGGGGGCGCGGGAACACTGAAGCTTTCTTT. Amino acid sequence: CASSPAYRGRGNTEAFF.

Points on this clone: Within the sample, other DNA sequences also encode this same CDR3. This sequence joins TRBV7-9 and TRBJ2-5; D unclear. The germline V and J ends were trimmed by 5 bases and 5 bases, with 6 bases remaining between them. Per germline, CDR1 SEHNR and CDR2 FQNEAQ (reference sequence). The CDR3 extends over 11 amino acids. This chain's CDR3 is CASSPRETQYF. CDR3 in DNA: TGTGCCAGCAGCCCACGGGAGACCCAGTACTTC.

In this sample, this clone turned up a few times. This chain uses TRBV7-7 with TRBJ2-1, with 8 bases lining up with TRBD2. This CDR3 is 15 amino acids long. V lost 1 base, J lost 4 bases, and 3 bases stayed unmatched. Germline CDR1 and CDR2: SSHAT and FNYEAQ (reference sequence). The DNA for the CDR3 is TGTGCCAGCAGCTTAGACGGGGGGGGTTACAATGAGCAGTTCTTC. It translates to CASSLDGGGYNEQFF.

The chain recombines TRBV27 with TRBJ1-5; the D is unclear. This CDR3 is built from 15 residues. The V end was cut by 5 bases, the J end by 0 bases, with 11 bases between. Germline loops: CDR1 MNHEY, CDR2 SMNVEV (reference sequence). Here the CDR3 reads CASSMWGDSNQPQHF. Here the CDR3 DNA reads TGTGCCAGCAGTATGTGGGGAGATAGCAATCAGCCCCAGCATTTT.

The chain combines TRBV12-3 or TRBV12-4 with TRBJ1-1; tentatively, D is TRBD1 (5 bases). Trimming took 5 bases from V and 12 from J, leaving 10 bases between them. The CDR3 is 10 residues long. The CDR3 loop is CASSAGPPFF. The CDR3 bases are TGTGCCAGCAGTGCGGGACCACCTTTCTTT.

The chain has TRBV5-5 and TRBJ1-3; 8 bases line up with TRBD1. This CDR3 is 14 amino acids long. Germline values: CDR1 SGHKS, CDR2 YYEKEE (reference sequence). The V and J ends lost 4 bases and 2 bases, in that order; junction bases with no gene match: 2. The CDR3 here is CASSLQGAGNTIYF. In nucleotides, the CDR3 is TGTGCCAGCAGCCTACAGGGGGCTGGAAACACCATATATTTT.